This T cell receptor beta chain is from a study of cytomegalovirus exposure and HLA in healthy donors. Study in general: Tens of millions of unique TCRs from HLA-typed donors were held in an early release of data. Genetic ancestry analysis placed approximately 80% of the approximately 400 donors that were genotyped in the Caucasian-associated cluster. The study's findings and limits: Within an earlier analysis, most TCR beta V segments proved productive either about 90% or about 30% of the time.

With regard to this clone: What it binds is unknown.

13 Jbeta primers and 60 Vbeta primers were used for the PCR. Profiled with immunoSEQ multiplex PCR; TCRdb holds only in-frame clones, not every one. The sample shows 90,000 to 150,000 clones, about 81% of them seen only once. The source is a woman aged 40 to 49 in good health and CMV-seropositive. Sequencing was performed on PBMCs.

The CDR3 nucleotides are TGTGCCAGCAGCATGGCTGGACAGGGGTTTTCACCCCTCCACTTT. It encodes CASSMAGQGFSPLHF. The chain combines TRBV7-2 with TRBJ1-6; 9 nucleotides line up with TRBD1. Germline V gene lookup returns CDR1 SGHTA and CDR2 FQGNSA. There are 15 residues in the CDR3. The V gene end was trimmed by 5 bases and the J gene end by 9 bases; junction bases not matched to a gene: 8.